One T cell receptor beta chain is described in this entry. Antigen specificity is unknown. Expressed TCRB transcripts were sequenced, since all the RNA that had been isolated was reverse transcribed. Clones were sequenced by immunoSEQ multiplex PCR, and TCRdb holds only the in-frame ones, with some missing. The data hold 310,000 or so clones, with 9.5% to 11% observed a single time. Losses at the gene ends were 2 bases for V and 7 bases for J; bases not matched to a gene: 7. CDR1 is MNHNY and CDR2 is SVGAGI in the germline V gene (reference sequence). CDR3 length equals 14 residues. The sample is drawn from a study of beta chain features in type 1 diabetes. Overall study findings and caveats: Significant though moderate, a shortening of TCRB CDR3s appeared in all four CD4+ subsets of Type 1 diabetes patients. In type 1 diabetes patients, VDJ junctions had fewer insertions; deletions at these junctions were more frequent. Shorter templates might be favored by PCR, and equally so in patients and in controls.

Each of the CD4+ naive, central memory, regulatory and stem cell-like memory populations was sorted via CD45RO/CCR7/CD25/CD127/CD95/CD27. The receptor was derived from a woman in her thirties in good health. The chain uses TRBV6-6 and TRBJ2-7; TRBD1 matches 8 bases. Material for sequencing was naive CD4+ T cells from blood. CDR3 loop: CASSYVGQGGEQYF. CDR3 nucleotides: TGTGCCAGCAGTTACGTAGGACAGGGAGGTGAGCAGTACTTC.